This TCR beta chain is from a study of control samples from healthy donors and cancer patients. Using immunoSEQ multiplex PCR, the repertoire was profiled, and TCRdb retains in-frame clones only, with some absent. The table shows about 110,000 clones, with 85% to 90% occurring only once. This clone has just one count. Sequenced sample: blood. The TCR sequence derives from a woman aged 45-65 years in good health.

CDR3 amino acids: CASRGDGPEAFF. As DNA, the CDR3 is TGTGCCAGCAGAGGGGATGGGCCTGAAGCTTTCTTT. The V gene is TRBV12-3 or TRBV12-4, the J gene TRBJ1-1, with a weak D call TRBD1 (5 bases). CDR3 length: 12 residues. Trimming took 6 bases from V and 6 from J, leaving 11 bases between them.